These 12 T cell receptor beta chains were sequenced from one sample in a study of cytomegalovirus exposure and HLA in healthy donors. Sequencing used immunoSEQ multiplex PCR; TCRdb keeps in-frame clones, though not all of them. The table includes 82,000 or so clones, 95% detected once. Sequenced material: PBMCs. These receptors originate from a woman aged 18-29 years in good health and CMV-seronegative.

The DNA of the CDR3 is TGTGCCAGCAGCTTAGCCGGGGGGTCACCCCTCCACTTT. As protein: CASSLAGGSPLHF. The chain uses TRBV7-8 and TRBJ1-6; D perhaps matches TRBD1 (5 bases). The CDR3 spans 13 residues. Germline V gene data show CDR1 as SGHVS and CDR2 as FQNEAQ. The V gene lost 0 bases and the J gene lost 10 bases, with 7 bases spanning the gap.

The chain links TRBV4-1 to TRBJ2-7, with 10 bases matching TRBD1. The junction had 17 bases not matched to a gene; V was cut back by 3 bases and J by 0 bases. Germline V gives CDR1 MGHRA, CDR2 YSYEKL. This CDR3 is 20 amino acids long. CDR3 region: CASSHPPRGNRDRGSYEQYF. The CDR3, as DNA: TGCGCCAGCAGCCATCCCCCAAGAGGCAACCGGGACAGGGGCTCCTACGAGCAGTACTTC.

This chain joins TRBV10-1 and TRBJ2-7; D uncertain. Per germline, CDR1 WNHNN and CDR2 SYGVQD (reference sequence). Trimming left V 0 bases short and J 1 base short, with 7 bases between. CDR3 length: 14 residues. CDR3 sequence: CASSESRISYEQYF. DNA of the CDR3: TGCGCCAGCAGTGAGTCGAGAATTTCCTACGAGCAGTACTTC.

The V gene is TRBV27, the J gene TRBJ2-1; D possibly corresponds to TRBD1 (5 bases). V was shortened by 6 bases and J by 1 base, with 19 bases between the two germline ends. Germline V gene sequence: CDR1 MNHEY, CDR2 SMNVEV (reference sequence). CDR3 length equals 17 residues. CDR3 residues: CASRLFDSSWSYNEQFF. In nucleotides, the CDR3 is TGTGCCAGCAGACTTTTCGACAGTTCTTGGTCCTACAATGAGCAGTTCTTC.

V usage is TRBV7-2 and J usage is TRBJ1-5, with 8 bases lining up with TRBD1. This CDR3 has 13 residues. Per the germline V gene, CDR1 is SGHTA and CDR2 is FQGNSA. V trimming: 4 bases; J trimming: 7 bases; junction bases outside the gene matches: 3. The CDR3 nucleotides read TGTGCCAGCAGCTCGAACAGGGGGCAGCCCCAGCATTTT. Protein sequence: CASSSNRGQPQHF. Full variable domain (missing parts from reference TRBV7-2 and TRBJ1-5): GAGVSQSPSNKVTEKGKDVELRCDPISGHTALYWYRQSLGQGLEFLIYFQGNSAPDKSGLPSDRFSAERTGGSVSTLTIQRTQQEDSAVYLCASSSNRGQPQHFGDGTRLSIL.

This chain uses TRBV19 with TRBJ2-1; TRBD1 might be the D (5 bases). This CDR3 has 18 amino acids. Trimming removed 6 bases at V and 7 bases at J, with 28 bases between. Germline V gene sequence: CDR1 LNHDA, CDR2 SQIVND (reference sequence). In nucleotides, the CDR3 is TGTGCCAGTAGCCTACGGGTGTTAGGACACCTGACCGAGAATGAGCAGTTCTTC. Translation: CASSLRVLGHLTENEQFF.

The chain joins TRBV4-1 to TRBJ1-5, with no clear D. Germline lookup yields CDR1 MGHRA and CDR2 YSYEKL. Trimming stripped 2 bases from V and 0 bases from J, with 5 bases between. CDR3 length: 14 residues. The chain's CDR3 is CASSQFNSNQPQHF. CDR3 DNA: TGCGCCAGCAGCCAATTTAATAGCAATCAGCCCCAGCATTTT.

This chain joins TRBV6-6 and TRBJ2-2; 8 bases align to TRBD2. The CDR3 length is 16 residues. In germline, CDR1 is MNHNY, CDR2 SVGAGI (reference sequence). The J segment lost 1 base and the V segment lost 7 bases, leaving 8 bases of the junction unmatched. CDR3 sequence reads: CASTPGLGGNTGELFF. DNA of the CDR3: TGTGCCAGCACCCCGGGACTAGGAGGGAACACCGGGGAGCTGTTTTTT.

The gene calls are TRBV2 and TRBJ2-7; D is unclear. CDR3 length equals 14 residues. Trimming removed 7 bases from V and 1 base from J, with 14 bases in between. CDR1 is SNHLY, CDR2 FYNNEI, per germline. CDR3 DNA: TGTGCCAGCATGTCCCTAGGTATTTCCTACGAGCAGTACTTC. Residues: CASMSLGISYEQYF.

The V call is TRBV30, the J call TRBJ1-1, with D unresolved. From germline, CDR1 is GTSNPN and CDR2 SVGIG (reference sequence). The CDR3 is 12 amino acids. Between the trimmed V and J ends, which lost 1 base and 8 bases, there was a span of 11 bases. This CDR3 is CAWSGTGSEAFF. CDR3 nucleotide sequence: TGTGCCTGGAGTGGGACGGGATCCGAAGCTTTCTTT.

The chain uses TRBV7-6 and TRBJ1-2; unclear D gene. V lost 1 base and J 2 bases, leaving 8 bases between the germline ends. This CDR3 is 14 amino acids long. CDR1 is SGHVS, CDR2 FNYEAQ, per germline. CDR3 residues: CASSLGGPNYGYTF. CDR3 DNA: TGTGCCAGCAGCTTAGGCGGTCCGAACTATGGCTACACCTTC. The complete variable domain, with remaining parts taken from reference TRBV7-6 and TRBJ1-2, reads GAGVSQSPRYKVTKRGQDVALRCDPISGHVSLYWYRQALGQGPEFLTYFNYEAQQDKSGLPNDRFSAERPEGSISTLTIQRTEQRDSAMYRCASSLGGPNYGYTFGSGTRLTVV.

The chain is built from TRBV6-1 and TRBJ1-2; 7 bases align to TRBD1. The CDR3 is made up of 12 amino acids. V was clipped by 7 bases and J by 8 bases; unmatched bases: 7. CDR1 is MNHNS and CDR2 is SASEGT in the germline V gene. This CDR3 reads CASMEGATGYTF. CDR3 in DNA: TGTGCCAGCATGGAGGGGGCGACGGGCTACACCTTC.